The next 21 T cell receptor beta chains were all read from a single sample in a study of vaccination and CD4 T cells after COVID-19. The Oncomine TCR Beta short-read assay was applied to DNA of cultured CD4+ T cells. TCRdb re-called the PCR reads through MiXCR, storing one row per CDR3 protein. The table lists 20,000 to 25,000 distinct CDR3 sequences, approximately 40% of them singletons, with around 18% in the top ten. These receptors have no known antigen. The treatment is: roughly ten-day PBMC culture with coronavirus spike peptide pools or control peptides (ViraFEST assay). The input for sequencing was CD4+ T cells from blood, cultured in vitro, taken before SARS-CoV-2 vaccination. These receptors were taken from a human donor who received a COVID-19 vaccine.

This clonotype was counted only a few times. This chain joins TRBV30 and TRBJ1-2, with a tentative D call TRBD1 (6 bases). The germline V and J ends were trimmed by 2 bases and 4 bases, with 14 bases remaining between them. This CDR3 has 14 residues. The germline V gene encodes CDR1 GTSNPN and CDR2 SVGIG (reference sequence). The CDR3 reads CAWSSAGVGYGYTF. The CDR3 DNA is TGTGCCTGGAGTTCGGCAGGGGTCGGCTATGGCTACACCTTC.

This clonotype was counted a few times. This chain joins TRBV16 and TRBJ1-3; the D is unclear. This CDR3 has 15 amino acids. V gave up 2 bases and J gave up 1 base, with 9 bases separating them. The germline V gene encodes CDR1 KGHSY and CDR2 FQNENV. Written as DNA, the CDR3 is TGTGCCAGCAGCCAAGGAAGGGAGTCTGGAAACACCATATATTTT. It is translated as CASSQGRESGNTIYF.

The chain employs TRBV5-1 and TRBJ1-2; D is perhaps TRBD1 (5 bases). The CDR3 is made up of 14 amino acids. Per the germline V gene, CDR1 is SGHRS and CDR2 is YFSETQ. The V end lost 4 bases, the J end lost 5 bases, and 15 bases lay between the germline ends. The CDR3 region is CASSPSGEGYGYTF. CDR3 bases: TGCGCCAGCAGCCCCTCGGGAGAGGGGTATGGCTACACCTTC.

The V gene is TRBV7-3, the J gene TRBJ2-2; 8 bases agree with TRBD1. Looked up from germline, CDR1 is SGHTA and CDR2 is FQGTGA. Unmatched junction bases numbered 8, after V lost 4 bases and J lost 4 bases. The CDR3 length is 16 residues. This CDR3 reads CASSSPGQGSTGELFF. CDR3 DNA: TGTGCCAGCAGCTCACCAGGACAGGGAAGCACCGGGGAGCTGTTTTTT. The full variable domain, in which reference TRBV7-3 and TRBJ2-2 provide the parts outside the CDR3, is GAGVSQTPSNKVTEKGKYVELRCDPISGHTALYWYRQSLGQGPEFLIYFQGTGAADDSGLPNDRFFAVRPEGSVSTLKIQRTERGDSAVYLCASSSPGQGSTGELFFGEGSRLTVL.

Only a few counts were recorded for this clonotype. The chain links TRBV20-1 to TRBJ2-5; 10 nucleotides line up with TRBD2. The V gene end was trimmed by 6 bases and the J gene end by 5 bases; junction bases not matched to a gene: 15. CDR3 size: 16 residues. Germline assignment: CDR1 DFQATT and CDR2 SNEGSKA (reference sequence). CDR3 sequence: CSAGKLAGRERETQYF. The CDR3 nucleotides read TGCAGTGCCGGGAAACTAGCGGGGCGAGAGAGGGAGACCCAGTACTTC.

The chain combines TRBV15 with TRBJ2-5; possible D gene TRBD2, 5 bases. V lost 2 bases, J lost 1 base, and 14 bases lay in between. The CDR3 contains 16 residues. Germline CDR1 reads LNHNV; CDR2 reads YYDKDF (reference sequence). In DNA form, the CDR3 reads TGTGCCACCAGCAGACCTATATACCGGGGCCAAGAGACCCAGTACTTC. Its protein product is CATSRPIYRGQETQYF. Full variable domain (rest looked up from reference TRBV15 and TRBJ2-5): DAMVIQNPRYQVTQFGKPVTLSCSQTLNHNVMYWYQQKSSQAPKLLFHYYDKDFNNEADTPDNFQSRRPNTSFCFLDIRSPGLGDTAMYLCATSRPIYRGQETQYFGPGTRLLVL.

In this sample, this clonotype turned up a few times. The chain recombines TRBV20-1 with TRBJ2-5; no reliable D call. In germline, CDR1 is DFQATT, CDR2 SNEGSKA (reference sequence). The CDR3 extends over 12 amino acids. Trimming stripped 7 bases from V and 1 base from J, with 10 bases between. CDR3 in DNA: TGCAGTGGGGCCCGAATCCAAGAGACCCAGTACTTC. Residues: CSGARIQETQYF.

In this sample, this clonotype is medium-sized. The chain couples TRBV20-1 to TRBJ1-5; 7 nucleotides line up with TRBD1. This CDR3 comprises 16 residues. V lost 0 bases to trimming and J lost 2 bases; unmatched junction nucleotides: 7. From germline, CDR1 is DFQATT and CDR2 SNEGSKA (reference sequence). DNA of the CDR3: TGCAGTGCTAGAGAAGCAACAGGGGAGGGCAATCAGCCCCAGCATTTT. This gives the protein CSAREATGEGNQPQHF.

This clonotype was detected a few times. The chain employs TRBV12-3 or TRBV12-4 and TRBJ1-1, with D maybe TRBD1 (6 bases). V lost 1 base and J 11 bases, leaving 11 bases between the germline ends. This CDR3 contains 12 residues. In DNA, the CDR3 is TGTGCCAGCAGTTTAGGGCAGGGGAGGGCTTTCTTT. This translates into CASSLGQGRAFF.

This clonotype was detected a few times. The rearrangement joins TRBV19 to TRBJ1-2; D unclear. The ends were cut back, 4 bases at V and 2 bases at J, with 11 bases in the middle. This CDR3 is built from 14 residues. CDR1 LNHDA and CDR2 SQIVND come from the germline V gene (reference sequence). The CDR3 spells CASSSGRENYGYTF. CDR3 coding DNA: TGTGCCAGTAGTAGCGGACGGGAAAACTATGGCTACACCTTC.

This clonotype was picked up a small number of times. CDR3 residues: CASSMLDAGTQYF. CDR3 in DNA: TGTGCCAGTAGTATGCTGGACGCGGGGACCCAGTACTTC. The V and J genes are TRBV19 and TRBJ2-5; a weak D match, TRBD2 (5 bases). V lost 3 bases, J lost 7 bases, and 12 bases lay in between. Germline CDR1 is LNHDA and CDR2 is SQIVND (reference sequence). CDR3 length: 13 amino acids.

The V and J genes are TRBV4-1 and TRBJ1-2; possibly TRBD1 for D (6 bases). Germline CDR1 and CDR2: MGHRA and YSYEKL. There are 14 residues in the CDR3. The germline V and J ends were trimmed by 0 bases and 8 bases, with 13 bases remaining between them. For the CDR3, the DNA is TGCGCCAGCAGCCAAGAATTGGGGGGCTCGGGCTACACCTTC. Translated: CASSQELGGSGYTF.

The V gene is TRBV21-1, the J gene TRBJ1-2; TRBD1, as called in the table, went unchecked against the DNA. TRBV21-1 is a known pseudogene. This CDR3 contains 16 residues. For the CDR3, the DNA is TGTGCCAGCAGCAATCCCGTTCGGACAGATCTGCGGGGCTACACCTTC. It translates to CASSNPVRTDLRGYTF.

A few counts support this clonotype. This chain joins TRBV5-1 and TRBJ2-2; 9 positions match TRBD2. Trimming took 4 bases from V and 7 from J; bases not matched to a gene: 14. This CDR3 has 17 residues. Germline V gene lookup returns CDR1 SGHRS and CDR2 YFSETQ. Written as DNA, the CDR3 is TGCGCCAGCAGCCCAGACGGAGCGGGGGGACGGTTCGGGGAGCTGTTTTTT. This codes for CASSPDGAGGRFGELFF.

This clonotype turned up a few times. This chain links TRBV19 with TRBJ1-5, with D hard to call. CDR1 LNHDA and CDR2 SQIVND come from the germline V gene (reference sequence). The CDR3 contains 16 residues. Trimming left V 2 bases short and J 9 bases short, with 20 bases between. CDR3 in DNA: TGTGCCAGTAGTATACATCGGGATGACGCACCGGGGCCCCAGCATTTT. Amino acid sequence: CASSIHRDDAPGPQHF.

This clonotype ranks as medium-sized. The chain combines TRBV24-1 with TRBJ2-5; D is tentatively TRBD1 or TRBD2 (5 bases each). Trimming shortened V by 0 bases and J by 5 bases, and 12 bases separated the two germline ends. In germline, CDR1 is KGHDR, CDR2 SFDVKD. The CDR3 has 15 residues. The CDR3 DNA reads TGTGCCACCAGTGATTTGCAACGGGGCTTGGAGACCCAGTACTTC. Translating it yields CATSDLQRGLETQYF.

V is TRBV29-1 and J is TRBJ2-7; D is tentatively TRBD1 or TRBD2 (7 bases each). Per germline, CDR1 SQVTM and CDR2 ANQGSEA. V was pared by 7 bases and J by 4 bases, with 17 bases between. The CDR3 spans 13 residues. Here the CDR3 reads CSAGGQGVYEQYF. DNA for the CDR3: TGCAGCGCGGGAGGTCAGGGGGTTTACGAGCAGTACTTC.

The rearrangement links TRBV30 to TRBJ2-3, with a tentative D call TRBD2 (6 bases). The CDR3 is 15 residues long. Germline V gene lookup returns CDR1 GTSNPN and CDR2 SVGIG (reference sequence). The V and J ends lost 2 bases and 0 bases respectively, with 12 bases between them. The CDR3 sequence: CAWSFAGTSTDTQYF. The CDR3 DNA reads TGTGCCTGGAGTTTTGCGGGGACTAGCACAGATACGCAGTATTTT.

This clonotype was seen a few times. The genes are TRBV19 and TRBJ1-6; the match to TRBD1 covers 10 bases. The CDR3 contains 14 residues. The ends lost 3 bases at V and 7 bases at J; junction bases unmatched: 0. Germline lookup yields CDR1 LNHDA and CDR2 SQIVND (reference sequence). The DNA of the CDR3 is TGTGCCAGTAGTATGGGACAGGGGAATTCACCCCTCCACTTT. Protein: CASSMGQGNSPLHF.

This clonotype was observed once. The chain couples TRBV7-2 to TRBJ2-7; D is unclear. Germline V gives CDR1 SGHTA, CDR2 FQGNSA. V lost 1 base and J 0 bases, leaving 13 bases between the germline ends. The CDR3 has 16 amino acids. Here the CDR3 DNA reads TGTGCCAGCAGCTTAGAGTTCGGGCTAAGCTCCTACGAGCAGTACTTC. Protein sequence: CASSLEFGLSSYEQYF.

The table lists this clonotype with a few counts. The chain combines TRBV19 with TRBJ1-1, with D perhaps TRBD1 (5 bases). Germline lookup yields CDR1 LNHDA and CDR2 SQIVND (reference sequence). V dropped 4 bases and J dropped 8 bases, with 17 bases sitting between them. There are 14 residues in the CDR3. CDR3 DNA sequence: TGTGCCAGTAGTAGGGACGGAGGGTCATCCGAAGCTTTCTTT. It is translated as CASSRDGGSSEAFF.